This TCR beta chain was profiled in a study of CD8 T cells in ankylosing spondylitis. General study results and limits: What appeared characteristic of ankylosing spondylitis blood was a TCR beta motif of fewer than ten highly homologous variants. Disease-linked clones reportedly showed significant enrichment in matched ankylosing spondylitis synovial fluid.

This clonotype showed up just a few times. Its target is unknown. Libraries for TCR beta were made by quantitative 5'-RACE with molecular barcodes. Each CDR3 protein gets one entry after TCRdb re-called the 5' RACE reads with MiXCR. The sample has 350,000 or so distinct CDR3 sequences, roughly 8% seen once. Trimming removed 3 bases at V and 9 bases at J, with 30 bases between. CDR1 LNHDA and CDR2 SQIVND come from the germline V gene (reference sequence). There are 19 residues in the CDR3. This TCR came from a male donor with ankylosing spondylitis. The chain recombines TRBV19 with TRBJ2-1, with a possible D match to TRBD2 (6 bases). Sequenced input: blood, either unsorted or a sorted T cell fraction (not recorded which). The CDR3 DNA reads as TGTGCCAGTAGTATCCCCTTGTGGCGAGGCGGGATGTCCGGAGGTGAGCAGTTCTTC. Amino acids: CASSIPLWRGGMSGGEQFF. Looking up the rest from reference TRBV19 and TRBJ2-1 gives the full variable domain: DGGITQSPKYLFRKEGQNVTLSCEQNLNHDAMYWYRQDPGQGLRLIYYSQIVNDFQKGDIAEGYSVSREKKESFPLTVTSAQKNPTAFYLCASSIPLWRGGMSGGEQFFGPGTRLTVL.